Presented here are 10 T cell receptor beta chains from one specimen sequenced in a study of post-analysis software for immune sequencing data. For these receptors, no antigen is known. Notes on the study in general: In patients, five TRBV segments were more frequent than in controls, with TRBV5-6, TRBV5-1 and TRBV20-1 among them.

Sequencing libraries made from TCR beta cDNA carried unique molecular identifiers. Using its own MiXCR run on the PCR reads, TCRdb lists one record per CDR3 protein. Among roughly 700,000 distinct CDR3 sequences, 25% to 30% were seen once, and the ten largest hold 0.55% to 0.65%. Sequenced input: blood. Every receptor here comes from a girl aged 5 to 17 with multiple sclerosis.

CDR3 sequence (DNA): TGTGCCAGCTGCGGGGGGTACAATCAGCCCCAGCATTTT. Translated: CASCGGYNQPQHF. The chain recombines TRBV12-3 or TRBV12-4 with TRBJ1-5; the D gene is possibly TRBD1 (5 bases). Between the trimmed V and J ends, which lost 8 bases and 3 bases, there was a span of 11 bases. The CDR3 has 13 residues.

The chain joins TRBV5-1 to TRBJ2-1; 9 nucleotides align to TRBD2. Trimming at V came to 7 bases and at J to 8 bases, leaving 7 bases not matched to a gene. Germline CDR1 is SGHRS and CDR2 is YFSETQ. This CDR3 has 13 amino acids. The CDR3 sequence: CASWAGGPDEQFF. Here the CDR3 DNA reads TGCGCCAGCTGGGCGGGAGGGCCCGATGAGCAGTTCTTC.

The rearrangement links TRBV6-5 to TRBJ2-7; D possibly uses TRBD1 or TRBD2 (5 bases each). The V gene lost 6 bases and the J gene lost 6 bases, with 21 bases spanning the gap. The CDR3 has 15 residues. Germline V CDR1 and CDR2: MNHEY, SVGAGI. CDR3 protein: CASSRAGTGFSEQYF. CDR3 DNA sequence: TGTGCCAGCAGCAGGGCAGGGACCGGGTTTTCCGAGCAGTACTTC.

The chain uses TRBV20-1 and TRBJ2-1, with 9 bases matching TRBD2. There are 16 residues in the CDR3. The V gene end was trimmed by 2 bases and the J gene end by 1 base; junction bases not matched to a gene: 6. Per germline, CDR1 DFQATT and CDR2 SNEGSKA (reference sequence). As DNA, the CDR3 is TGCAGTGCTAGACCGGGCGGGAGGGGTTCCTACAATGAGCAGTTCTTC. It translates to CSARPGGRGSYNEQFF.

The rearrangement joins TRBV7-9 to TRBJ2-5; D perhaps matches TRBD2 (6 bases). Trimming stripped 4 bases from V and 1 base from J, with 16 bases between. The V gene's germline CDR1 is SEHNR and CDR2 FQNEAQ (reference sequence). This CDR3 contains 16 residues. The CDR3 DNA reads TGTGCCAGCAGCTCCCTCGGCCGCGGGACCCAAGAGACCCAGTACTTC. It codes for CASSSLGRGTQETQYF.

The chain carries TRBV5-1 and TRBJ2-5; maybe TRBD2 (6 bases). The CDR3 is made up of 14 amino acids. The germline V gene has CDR1 SGHRS and CDR2 YFSETQ. Trimming removed 0 bases from V and 11 bases from J, with 17 bases in between. The CDR3 nucleotides read TGCGCCAGCAGCTTGGTGGGAGGTCTTGGGGAGCAGTACTTC. Translated, it gives CASSLVGGLGEQYF. The whole variable domain, filled in from reference TRBV5-1 and TRBJ2-5, reads KAGVTQTPRYLIKTRGQQVTLSCSPISGHRSVSWYQQTPGQGLQFLFEYFSETQRNKGNFPGRFSGRQFSNSRSEMNVSTLELGDSALYLCASSLVGGLGEQYFGPGTRLLVL.

The chain has TRBV12-3 or TRBV12-4 and TRBJ2-7; possibly TRBD1 for D (6 bases). The CDR3 covers 13 residues. V was shortened by 5 bases and J by 9 bases, with 17 bases between the two germline ends. The CDR3 coding sequence is TGTGCCAGCAGTCTCCAAAGGGGGTCTAGGCAGTACTTC. Translating gives CASSLQRGSRQYF.

The DNA of the CDR3 is TGTGCCAGCAGCTTGATTCGCGCCCGGAACACAGATACGCAGTATTTT. This gives the protein CASSLIRARNTDTQYF. The chain carries TRBV5-6 and TRBJ2-3; D is unresolved. V dropped 1 base and J dropped 2 bases, with 14 bases sitting between them. The CDR3 sequence is 16 residues long. Looked up from germline, CDR1 is SGHDT and CDR2 is YYEEEE.

The chain employs TRBV29-1 and TRBJ2-4; TRBD2 aligns across 8 bases. CDR1 and CDR2 (germline): SQVTM, ANQGSEA. With 6 bases clipped from V and 4 bases from J, the junction kept 2 bases outside the gene matches. The CDR3 covers 12 residues. The CDR3 here is CSVGGGKNIQYF. As DNA, the CDR3 is TGCAGCGTCGGGGGGGGGAAAAACATTCAGTACTTC.

As to this clonotype: A much larger clone lies a single base off, so this may be a read error. This rearrangement joins TRBV29-1 to TRBJ2-5; 8 bases align to TRBD2. The CDR3 spans 14 residues. The V and J ends lost 6 bases and 11 bases, in that order; junction bases with no gene match: 17. Germline-derived CDR1 and CDR2 are SQVTM and ANQGSEA. CDR3 sequence: CSVRVREGHNEQYF. As DNA, the CDR3 is TGCAGCGTGAGGGTTCGGGAGGGCCATAATGAGCAGTACTTC.